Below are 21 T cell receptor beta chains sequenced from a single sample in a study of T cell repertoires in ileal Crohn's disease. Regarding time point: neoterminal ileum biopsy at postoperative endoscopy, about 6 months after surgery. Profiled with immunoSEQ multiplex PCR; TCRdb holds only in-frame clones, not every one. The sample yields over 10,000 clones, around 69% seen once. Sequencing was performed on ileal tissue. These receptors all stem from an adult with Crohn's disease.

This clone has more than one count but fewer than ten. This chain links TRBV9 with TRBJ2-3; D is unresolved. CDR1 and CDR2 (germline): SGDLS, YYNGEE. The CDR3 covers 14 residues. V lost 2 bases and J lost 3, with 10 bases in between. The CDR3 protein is CASSVLTPTDTQYF. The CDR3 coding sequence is TGTGCCAGCAGCGTTCTAACACCTACAGATACGCAGTATTTT.

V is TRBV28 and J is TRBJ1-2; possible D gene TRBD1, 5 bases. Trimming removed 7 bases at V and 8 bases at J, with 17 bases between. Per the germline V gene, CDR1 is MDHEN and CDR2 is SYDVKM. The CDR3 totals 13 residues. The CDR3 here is CASIGVGWFGYTF. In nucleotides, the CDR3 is TGTGCCAGCATAGGGGTAGGGTGGTTCGGCTACACCTTC.

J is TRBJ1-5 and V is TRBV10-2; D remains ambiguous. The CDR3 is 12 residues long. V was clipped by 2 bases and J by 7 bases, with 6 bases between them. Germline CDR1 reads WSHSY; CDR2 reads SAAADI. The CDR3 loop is CASSEVKQPQHF. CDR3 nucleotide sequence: TGCGCCAGCAGTGAGGTAAAACAGCCCCAGCATTTT.

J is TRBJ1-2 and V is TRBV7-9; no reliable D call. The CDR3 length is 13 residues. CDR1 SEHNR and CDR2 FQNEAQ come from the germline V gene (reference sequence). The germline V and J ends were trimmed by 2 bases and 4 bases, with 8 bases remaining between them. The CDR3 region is CASSLQSGYGYTF. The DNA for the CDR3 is TGTGCCAGCAGCTTACAGTCAGGCTATGGCTACACCTTC.

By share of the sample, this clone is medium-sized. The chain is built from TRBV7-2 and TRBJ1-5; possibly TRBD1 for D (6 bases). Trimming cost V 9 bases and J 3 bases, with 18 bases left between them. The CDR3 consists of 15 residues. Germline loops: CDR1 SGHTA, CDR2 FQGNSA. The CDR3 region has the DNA TGTGCCAGTTCCAGGACCAGGGGAAACAATCAGCCCCAGCATTTT. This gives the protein CASSRTRGNNQPQHF.

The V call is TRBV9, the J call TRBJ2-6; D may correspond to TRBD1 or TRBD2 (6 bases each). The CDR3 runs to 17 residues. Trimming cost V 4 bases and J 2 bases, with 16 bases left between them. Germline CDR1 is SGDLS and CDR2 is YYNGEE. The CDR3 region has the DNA TGTGCCAGCAGCTCTGGGGGGCCACTGCCTGGGGCCAACGTCCTGACTTTC. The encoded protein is CASSSGGPLPGANVLTF.

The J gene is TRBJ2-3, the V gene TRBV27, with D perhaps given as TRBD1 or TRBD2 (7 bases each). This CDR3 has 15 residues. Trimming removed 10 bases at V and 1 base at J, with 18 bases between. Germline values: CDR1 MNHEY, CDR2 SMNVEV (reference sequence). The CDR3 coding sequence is TGTGCCACTCAAGGGAGGGGGCGGGGCACAGATACGCAGTATTTT. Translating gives CATQGRGRGTDTQYF.

The CDR3 loop reads CASNLLLGGARETQYF. DNA of the CDR3: TGTGCCAGCAATTTATTACTCGGGGGGGCCAGGGAGACCCAGTACTTC. The rearrangement uses TRBV2 and TRBJ2-5; 8 bases agree with TRBD2. CDR1 is SNHLY and CDR2 is FYNNEI in the germline V gene. J gave up 5 bases and V 7 bases, and 15 bases lay outside the gene matches. The CDR3 consists of 16 residues.

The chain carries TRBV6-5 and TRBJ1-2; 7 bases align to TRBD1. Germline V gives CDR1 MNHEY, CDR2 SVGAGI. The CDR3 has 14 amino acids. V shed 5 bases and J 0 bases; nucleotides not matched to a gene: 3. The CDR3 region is CASSVGQANYGYTF. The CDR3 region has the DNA TGTGCCAGCAGTGTCGGACAGGCTAACTATGGCTACACCTTC.

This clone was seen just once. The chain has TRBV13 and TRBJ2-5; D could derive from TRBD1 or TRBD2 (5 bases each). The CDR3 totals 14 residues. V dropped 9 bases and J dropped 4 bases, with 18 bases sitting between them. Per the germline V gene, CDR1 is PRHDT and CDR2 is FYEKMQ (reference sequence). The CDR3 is CASRAGRDGETQYF. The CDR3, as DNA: TGTGCCAGTCGGGCGGGCAGGGATGGAGAGACCCAGTACTTC.

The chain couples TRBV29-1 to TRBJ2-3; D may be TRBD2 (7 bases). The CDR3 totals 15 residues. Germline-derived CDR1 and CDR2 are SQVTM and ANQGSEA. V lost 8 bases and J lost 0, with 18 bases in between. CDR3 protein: CSSEGEGASTDTQYF. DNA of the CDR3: TGCAGCTCCGAGGGGGAGGGTGCTAGCACAGATACGCAGTATTTT.

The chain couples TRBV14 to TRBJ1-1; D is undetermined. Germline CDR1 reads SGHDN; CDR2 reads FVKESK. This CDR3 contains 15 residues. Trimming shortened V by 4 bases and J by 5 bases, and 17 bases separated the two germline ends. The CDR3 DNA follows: TGTGCCAGCAGCCCGGCCGGGTGGAGGGAAACTGAAGCTTTCTTT. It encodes CASSPAGWRETEAFF. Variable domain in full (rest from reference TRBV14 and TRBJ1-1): EAGVTQFPSHSVIEKGQTVTLRCDPISGHDNLYWYRRVMGKEIKFLLHFVKESKQDESGMPNNRFLAERTGGTYSTLKVQPAELEDSGVYFCASSPAGWRETEAFFGQGTRLTVV.

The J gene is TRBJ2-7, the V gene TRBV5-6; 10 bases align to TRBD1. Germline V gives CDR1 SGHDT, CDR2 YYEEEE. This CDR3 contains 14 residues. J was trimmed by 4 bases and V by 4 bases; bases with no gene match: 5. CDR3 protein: CASSLGTGVYEQYF. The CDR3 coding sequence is TGTGCCAGCAGCCTCGGGACAGGGGTTTACGAGCAGTACTTC. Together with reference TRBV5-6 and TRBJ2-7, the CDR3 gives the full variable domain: DAGVTQSPTHLIKTRGQQVTLRCSPKSGHDTVSWYQQALGQGPQFIFQYYEEEERQRGNFPDRFSGHQFPNYSSELNVNALLLGDSALYLCASSLGTGVYEQYFGPGTRLTVT.

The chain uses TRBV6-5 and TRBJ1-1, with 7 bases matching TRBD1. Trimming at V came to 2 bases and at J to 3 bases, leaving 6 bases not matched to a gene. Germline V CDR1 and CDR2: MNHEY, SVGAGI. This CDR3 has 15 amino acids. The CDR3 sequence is CASSYRGLSDTEAFF. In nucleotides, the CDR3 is TGTGCCAGCAGTTACAGGGGGCTAAGTGACACTGAAGCTTTCTTT.

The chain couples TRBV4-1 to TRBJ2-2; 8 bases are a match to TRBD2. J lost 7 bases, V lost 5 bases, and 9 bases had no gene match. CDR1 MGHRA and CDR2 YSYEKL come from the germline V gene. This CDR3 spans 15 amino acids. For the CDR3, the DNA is TGCGCCAGCAGCGTGCCGGGACTAGGAGGCGGGGAGCTGTTTTTT. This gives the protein CASSVPGLGGGELFF.

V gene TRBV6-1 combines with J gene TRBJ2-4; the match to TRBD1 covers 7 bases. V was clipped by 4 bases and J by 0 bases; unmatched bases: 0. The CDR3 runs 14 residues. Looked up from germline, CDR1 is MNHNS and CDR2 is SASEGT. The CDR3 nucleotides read TGTGCCAGCAGTGGGACAGGAGCCAAAAACATTCAGTACTTC. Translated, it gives CASSGTGAKNIQYF.

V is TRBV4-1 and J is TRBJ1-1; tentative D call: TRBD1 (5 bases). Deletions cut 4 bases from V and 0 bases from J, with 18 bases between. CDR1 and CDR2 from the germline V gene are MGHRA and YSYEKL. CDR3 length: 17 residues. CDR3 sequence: CASSLNTAGVLNTEAFF. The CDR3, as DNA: TGCGCCAGCAGCCTCAACACGGCGGGGGTACTGAACACTGAAGCTTTCTTT.

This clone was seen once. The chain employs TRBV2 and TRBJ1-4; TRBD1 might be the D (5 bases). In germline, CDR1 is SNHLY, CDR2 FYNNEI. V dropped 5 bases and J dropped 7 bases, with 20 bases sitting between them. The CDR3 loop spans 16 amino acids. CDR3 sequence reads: CASSSPPGERGEKLFF. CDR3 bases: TGTGCCAGCAGTTCCCCACCGGGGGAAAGGGGTGAAAAACTGTTTTTT.

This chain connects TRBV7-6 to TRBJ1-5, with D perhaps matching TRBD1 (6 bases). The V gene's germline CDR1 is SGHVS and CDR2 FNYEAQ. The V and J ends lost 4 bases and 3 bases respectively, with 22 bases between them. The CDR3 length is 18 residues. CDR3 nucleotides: TGTGCCAGCAGCTCCCCAAGGGAGGGCAGGGGTGACAATCAGCCCCAGCATTTT. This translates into CASSSPREGRGDNQPQHF.

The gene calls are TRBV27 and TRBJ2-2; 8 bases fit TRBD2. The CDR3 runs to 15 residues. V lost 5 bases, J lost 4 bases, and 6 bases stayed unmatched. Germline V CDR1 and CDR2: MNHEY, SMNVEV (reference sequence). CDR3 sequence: CASSPGGQLTGELFF. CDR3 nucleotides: TGTGCCAGCAGTCCGGGGGGGCAGCTCACCGGGGAGCTGTTTTTT.

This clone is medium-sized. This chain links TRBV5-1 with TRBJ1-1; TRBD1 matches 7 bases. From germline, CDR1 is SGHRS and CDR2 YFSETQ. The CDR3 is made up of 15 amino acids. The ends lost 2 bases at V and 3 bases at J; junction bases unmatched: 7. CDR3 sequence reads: CASSFTGDWDTEAFF. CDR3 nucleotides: TGCGCCAGCAGCTTCACAGGGGATTGGGACACTGAAGCTTTCTTT.